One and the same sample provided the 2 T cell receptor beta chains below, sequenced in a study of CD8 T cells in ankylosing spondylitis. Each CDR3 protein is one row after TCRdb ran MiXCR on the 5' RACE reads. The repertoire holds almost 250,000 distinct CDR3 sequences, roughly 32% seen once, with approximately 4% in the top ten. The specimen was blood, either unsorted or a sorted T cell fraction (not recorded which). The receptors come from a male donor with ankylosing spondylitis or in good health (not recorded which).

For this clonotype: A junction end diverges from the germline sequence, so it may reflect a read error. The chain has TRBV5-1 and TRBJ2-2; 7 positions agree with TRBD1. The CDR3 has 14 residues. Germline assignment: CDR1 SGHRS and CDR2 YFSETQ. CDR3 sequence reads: CASSPWTGTVELFF. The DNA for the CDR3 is TGCGCCAGCAGCCCCTGGACAGGAACCGTGGAGCTGTTTTTT.

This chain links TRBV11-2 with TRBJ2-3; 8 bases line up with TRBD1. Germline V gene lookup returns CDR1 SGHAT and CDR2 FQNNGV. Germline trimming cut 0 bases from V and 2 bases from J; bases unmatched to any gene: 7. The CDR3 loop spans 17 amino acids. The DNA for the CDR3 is TGTGCCAGCAGCTTAGATGGTGGGACAGGTAACACAGATACGCAGTATTTT. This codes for CASSLDGGTGNTDTQYF.